Listed below are T cell receptor beta chains from one sample, sequenced in a study of patients and donors after allogeneic stem cell transplantation. A single record per CDR3 protein comes from TCRdb applying MiXCR to the RT-PCR reads. The sample carries approximately 160,000 distinct CDR3 sequences, about 29% recorded once. The sequencing sample was made of blood, either unsorted or a sorted T cell fraction (not recorded which). The receptors come from a human donor who was either an allogeneic HSCT recipient or a stem cell or donor lymphocyte infusion donor (not recorded which). It is not recorded whose cells these are; they may come from a transplant donor. CDR3s include the opening cysteine and the closing phenylalanine or tryptophan. A D gene is named only where the DNA matches it firmly. Expanded clones are given a class, and other clones once, few, many or no size at all.

cdr3_nt cdr3_aa j_call v_call d_call clone_size
TGCAGTGCCCCTAGACAGTACAACACTGAAGCTTTCTTT CSAPRQYNTEAFF TRBJ1-1 TRBV20-1 - many
TGCAGTGCCCAGCGAGCCGGCAGCACCGGGGAGCTGTTTTTT CSAQRAGSTGELFF TRBJ2-2 TRBV20-1 - -
TGTGCCAGCAGTTTACTAGCGGGAGCCTACGAGCAGTACTTC CASSLLAGAYEQYF TRBJ2-7 TRBV27 TRBD2 -
TGTGCTAGTGGTTTGGCCGGGACTTCCTTCCTCACAGATACGCAGTATTTT CASGLAGTSFLTDTQYF TRBJ2-3 TRBV12-5 - few
TGTGCCAGCACCAAAGTCGACAGGCTCTACTATGGCTACACCTTC CASTKVDRLYYGYTF TRBJ1-2 TRBV6-5 - many
TGTGCCAGCAGTCCATACAGGGGAGAAAGGTACGAGCAGTACTTC CASSPYRGERYEQYF TRBJ2-7 TRBV28 TRBD1 -
TGTGCCAGCAGTGAACTAGGGGGCAATGAGCAGTTCTTC CASSELGGNEQFF TRBJ2-1 TRBV25-1 - -
TGTGCCACCAGTGATCCCGGGACGGCCCGAAGCTACACCTTC CATSDPGTARSYTF TRBJ1-2 TRBV24-1 - few
TGTGCCAGCGCAAGTCCTCGGGGAGCCTACGAGCAGTACTTC CASASPRGAYEQYF TRBJ2-7 TRBV19 - few
TGCGCCAGCAGAAGTGAGGCCTACGAGCAGTACTTC CASRSEAYEQYF TRBJ2-7 TRBV5-1 - -
TGCAGGCCAACCCCCACAGGCCGCTATGGCTACACCTTC CRPTPTGRYGYTF TRBJ1-2 TRBV20-1 - few
TGCGCCAGCAGCCAGTCCCTAGCGGGAGAGAGCGAGCAGTACTTC CASSQSLAGESEQYF TRBJ2-7 TRBV4-1 TRBD2 -
TGCGCCAGCAGCCAACAACTAAGGGGGGACAATGAGCAGTTCTTC CASSQQLRGDNEQFF TRBJ2-1 TRBV5-1 - -
TGTGCCAGCAGTTTCAGGGCTCTGAACACTGAAGCTTTCTTT CASSFRALNTEAFF TRBJ1-1 TRBV12-3/TRBV12-4 - many
TGCGCCAGCAGCCGTGGTCCGGACTATGGCTACACCTTC CASSRGPDYGYTF TRBJ1-2 TRBV5-1 - few
TGTGCCAGCAGCTTGGATCGGACAGGGAGTCAGCCCCAGCATTTT CASSLDRTGSQPQHF TRBJ1-5 TRBV7-2 TRBD1 -
TGTGCCAGCAGTTTTAAACCCCGAGGCACCTACGAGCAGTACTTC CASSFKPRGTYEQYF TRBJ2-7 TRBV27 - few